The T cell receptor (beta chain) described here comes from a study of shared clonotypes between healthy human individuals (dated by TCRdb to about 2020). A note on the overall study: A couple of women and a few men aged 18 to 49 years were included in the cohort. For each donor, three plates each were used for CD4 naive and CD4 memory, two plates were used for CD8 naive, and one plate was used for CD8 memory. Blood TCR repertoires of roughly 5 healthy adults were deeply sequenced to estimate repertoire size and the extent of clonotype sharing between individuals. To increase sequencing depth and limit assay-specific biases, TCR repertoire library preparation and sequencing were carried out by different laboratories using diverse techniques. Per donor, leukapheresis produced somewhere between about 0.94 and 9 billion PBMCs.

CD8 naive samples were obtained by positive selection for CCR7 among CD45RO-negative cells, yielding a CD45RA+CCR7+ population from which TemRA cells were excluded. The donors were healthy, HIV-negative adults who had no recently reported acute infections or vaccinations. Every donor was a Caucasian adult living in Nashville, Tennessee, USA. Blood was obtained by leukapheresis, after which PBMCs were separated by Ficoll-Histopaque density gradient centrifugation and cryopreserved in liquid nitrogen vapor phase. Analytical flow cytometry was used to check the purity and quantity of every magnetically sorted T cell population. Each sorted fraction had its genomic DNA isolated and then quantified by UV absorbance on a Nanodrop 2000c. The research as a whole found: Even with the large sequencing depth, rarefaction of the sorted-subset datasets indicated that sequencing was incomplete. About 4.5% of naive CD4, roughly 3.5% of naive CD8, approximately 2.2% of memory CD4, and roughly 0.4% of memory CD8 clonotypes were shared across a few donors. Sampling was restricted to blood, and TCR repertoires in tissue are likely to differ from TCR repertoires in blood. Pairwise subsampling led to the expectation that sequencing depth would affect the degree of clonotype sharing among donors. The small number of donors limited the genetic and exposure-history diversity represented. Compared with non-shared clonotypes, clonotypes shared by all four sorted-subset donors had higher generation probabilities. Larger estimated clonotype richness was generally found for naive subsets than for memory subsets.

Using the deep immunoSEQ assay, multiplex PCR amplified TCR CDR3 regions from genomic DNA. Extracted genomic DNA from each cell subset was distributed evenly across all wells of several immunoSEQ 96-well plates, and each plate was treated as a replicate. For sorted subsets, approximately 190 ng of genomic DNA, equivalent to roughly 33,000 T cell genomes, went into each replicate PCR. Purified libraries were measured with a Qubit 3.0 fluorometer, size-checked on a Bioanalyzer 2100, and measured again with the KAPA Library Quantification kit. Every immunoSEQ 96-well plate was sequenced on a separate single-read 150-cycle Illumina NextSeq 550 flow cell. As for how the authors treated the data: Because only junctional sequences without quality scores were contained in the immunoSEQ output, filtering matching that applied to full-length reads could not be performed. Sequences were annotated with PyIR, a Python wrapper for IgBLAST v1.9, and V/J genes and CDR3 were assigned using IMGT germline references. Reads were filtered out if the reads had weak V/J assignments (E-value above 1e-6), no CDR3, stop codons, out-of-frame junctions, or ambiguous translated residues. V3J clonotypes were defined as sequences sharing an identical inferred V gene, J gene, and CDR3 amino acid sequence. Percentage overlap between repertoires was calculated by dividing the number of shared unique clonotypes by the size of the smaller repertoire. Richness of each repertoire was evaluated using RTK rarefaction, the Chao1 estimator, and Recon v2.1 estimates of unobserved clonotypes. OLGA was used to compute generation probabilities for all TCRbeta clonotypes that the gDNA method yielded from a few donors. Sourced from immuneACCESS, this table was stored by TCRdb with only in-frame sequences that have V and J called. A share of the clones is absent; for the studies checked, an unresolved V gene accounts for under half, and the remainder has no known explanation. V and J calls and clone size are those listed in that table; D and trimming were worked out from the DNA. The sample has about 680,000 clones on record, under 95% of them singletons. The top ten hold roughly 24% of the sample.

A word on this clone: This receptor's antigen is unknown. The input lacks base qualities; no much larger clone sits a single base away.

The TCR comes from a young man in good health. The sequencing sample was made of naive CD8+ T cells sorted from blood. What this sample's cell subset or site label stands for: CD45RA+CCR7+.

The encoded CDR3 is CASSSQGWNQPQHF. The DNA sequence is given as TGTGCCAGCAGCTCACAGGGATGGAATCAGCCCCAGCATTTT. The sequence joins TRBV7-2 to TRBJ1-5; TRBD1 is possibly the D segment (6 matching bases). Spanning cysteine to phenylalanine, the CDR3 consists of 14 amino acids. Of all the DNA, just the CDR3 is kept, 42 bases in frame from base 1. V is pared back by 4 bases and J by 4 bases, with 11 bases lying between the germline termini. Taken from the germline V gene, the CDR1 and CDR2 loops are SGHTA and FQGNSA. Where the CDR3 stops, the reference TRBV7-2 and TRBJ1-5 genes take over; the full variable domain is GAGVSQSPSNKVTEKGKDVELRCDPISGHTALYWYRQSLGQGLEFLIYFQGNSAPDKSGLPSDRFSAERTGGSVSTLTIQRTQQEDSAVYLCASSSQGWNQPQHFGDGTRLSIL.